This T cell receptor (beta chain) was captured by sequencing in a study of T cells in Graves' hyperthyroidism and ophthalmopathy. Findings of the study overall: Blood also showed most of the thyroid clonotypes that were expanded above 0.001.

Germline CDR1 KGHSH, CDR2 LQKENI. The CDR3 has 11 residues. The V gene lost 6 bases and the J gene lost 3 bases, with 4 bases spanning the gap. For the diagnoses, clinical symptoms, serum thyroxine and TRAb, thyroid ultrasound and orbital computed tomography were used. Fresh 10 ml peripheral blood yielded PBMCs. Amplification yielded TCR beta CDR3 regions, with RNA transcripts as the source. First-round RT-PCR targeting the TCR CDR3 was performed with the HTBI primer set. TCRdb re-derived calls from the multiplex PCR reads in MiXCR, one entry per CDR3 protein. Among 280,000 or so distinct CDR3 sequences listed, 12% to 15% were seen once. This clonotype has ten or more counts. The antigen is not known.

The receptor was isolated from a woman between 45 and 65 years old with Graves' hyperthyroidism that later progressed to Graves' ophthalmopathy. The chain employs TRBV18 and TRBJ2-3; D call uncertain. Material: blood. The CDR3: CASSQTDTQYF. The DNA for the CDR3 is TGTGCCAGCTCGCAGACAGATACGCAGTATTTT.